These 32 T cell receptor beta chains were all obtained from the same sample, sequenced in a study of T-cell memory formation after mild COVID-19. One entry per CDR3 protein, called by TCRdb with MiXCR from the 5' RACE reads. This repertoire shows under 150,000 distinct CDR3 sequences, about 17% found once; its top ten account for 14%. Material: PBMCs or a T cell subset sorted from them (not recorded which). Receptor source: an adult woman who had mild COVID-19 (a few samples of this study predate the infection). Cell type and time point are not known.

The rearrangement uses TRBV2 and TRBJ1-1, with TRBD1 as a possible D gene (5 bases). There are 13 residues in the CDR3. Trimming removed 4 bases at V and 1 base at J, with 7 bases between. Germline V gene data show CDR1 as SNHLY and CDR2 as FYNNEI. CDR3 bases: TGTGCCAGCAGTGTACAGGAGAACACTGAAGCTTTCTTT. It codes for CASSVQENTEAFF.

This clonotype was counted ten times or more. The V gene is TRBV6-6, the J gene TRBJ1-1, with D maybe TRBD1 (6 bases). CDR3 length equals 15 residues. Trimming stripped 8 bases from V and 6 bases from J, with 22 bases between. Germline lookup yields CDR1 MNHNY and CDR2 SVGAGI (reference sequence). The CDR3 loop reads CASHDGPGQMAEAFF. CDR3 DNA: TGTGCCAGCCACGATGGACCGGGACAAATGGCTGAAGCTTTCTTT.

This clonotype has more than one count but fewer than ten. The chain recombines TRBV5-8 with TRBJ2-1, with no clear D. V lost 4 bases to trimming and J lost 10 bases, with 21 bases between them. CDR3 length: 15 residues. Germline CDR1 is SGHTS and CDR2 is YDEGEE. CDR3 nucleotide sequence: TGTGCCAGCAGCCCGGGTCTAGGGTCGAGAGAGGAGCAGTTCTTC. Its translation: CASSPGLGSREEQFF.

This chain uses TRBV6-2 or TRBV6-3 with TRBJ1-1, with 8 bases lining up with TRBD1. With V trimmed by 5 bases and J by 7 bases, 3 bases remained unmatched. Germline-derived CDR1 and CDR2 are MNHEY and SVGEGT. The CDR3 is 12 residues long. In DNA, the CDR3 is TGTGCCAGCAGTACAGGGGGAATTGAAGCTTTCTTT. This sequence encodes CASSTGGIEAFF.

The V and J genes are TRBV5-1 and TRBJ1-1; 10 bases agree with TRBD1. The V gene end was trimmed by 4 bases and the J gene end by 5 bases; junction bases not matched to a gene: 5. The germline V gene has CDR1 SGHRS and CDR2 YFSETQ. CDR3 length: 14 residues. The DNA of the CDR3 is TGCGCCAGCAGCGGACAGGGGGAGGAAACTGAAGCTTTCTTT. The encoded protein is CASSGQGEETEAFF. Together with reference TRBV5-1 and TRBJ1-1, the CDR3 gives the full variable domain: KAGVTQTPRYLIKTRGQQVTLSCSPISGHRSVSWYQQTPGQGLQFLFEYFSETQRNKGNFPGRFSGRQFSNSRSEMNVSTLELGDSALYLCASSGQGEETEAFFGQGTRLTVV.

This chain connects TRBV9 to TRBJ2-1; 10 nucleotides match TRBD2. The germline V gene has CDR1 SGDLS and CDR2 YYNGEE. The length of the CDR3 is 15 residues. V shed 4 bases and J 4 bases; nucleotides not matched to a gene: 5. The CDR3 sequence is CASSTRTSGYNEQFF. As DNA, the CDR3 is TGTGCCAGCAGCACCAGGACTAGCGGATACAATGAGCAGTTCTTC.

This chain connects TRBV2 to TRBJ2-4; TRBD1 is a possible D gene (5 bases). Germline-derived CDR1 and CDR2 are SNHLY and FYNNEI. The CDR3 covers 13 residues. Trimming shortened V by 8 bases and J by 7 bases, and 15 bases separated the two germline ends. CDR3 sequence: CASLAGLANIQYF. DNA for the CDR3: TGTGCCAGCTTGGCAGGGTTGGCGAACATTCAGTACTTC.

There are a few counts of this clonotype. The chain carries TRBV7-9 and TRBJ2-7; 7 bases match TRBD1. CDR1 and CDR2 from the germline V gene are SEHNR and FQNEAQ (reference sequence). With V trimmed by 4 bases and J by 0 bases, 9 bases remained unmatched. The CDR3 contains 16 residues. The chain's CDR3 is CASSSLEGATSYEQYF. CDR3 DNA sequence: TGTGCCAGCAGCTCCCTTGAGGGGGCGACCTCCTACGAGCAGTACTTC. The whole variable domain, remainder taken from reference TRBV7-9 and TRBJ2-7, is DTGVSQNPRHKITKRGQNVTFRCDPISEHNRLYWYRQTLGQGPEFLTYFQNEAQLEKSRLLSDRFSAERPKGSFSTLEIQRTEQGDSAMYLCASSSLEGATSYEQYFGPGTRLTVT.

The chain links TRBV5-6 to TRBJ1-2, with 11 nucleotides matching TRBD1. There are 16 residues in the CDR3. The germline gives CDR1 SGHDT, CDR2 YYEEEE. V was pared by 4 bases and J by 4 bases, with 9 bases of the junction left unmatched. DNA of the CDR3: TGTGCCAGCAGCCCCAGAGGGACAGGGGGGTTCTATGGCTACACCTTC. Encoded protein: CASSPRGTGGFYGYTF. The variable domain in full, completed from reference TRBV5-6 and TRBJ1-2, reads DAGVTQSPTHLIKTRGQQVTLRCSPKSGHDTVSWYQQALGQGPQFIFQYYEEEERQRGNFPDRFSGHQFPNYSSELNVNALLLGDSALYLCASSPRGTGGFYGYTFGSGTRLTVV.

This clonotype was observed a few times. This chain links TRBV2 with TRBJ2-7; the D is unclear. V was pared by 6 bases and J by 7 bases, with 16 bases between. Germline V gene sequence: CDR1 SNHLY, CDR2 FYNNEI. The CDR3 spans 13 residues. As DNA, the CDR3 is TGTGCCAGCAGGGGCTGGCCCTCTGGGGAGCAGTACTTC. Protein product: CASRGWPSGEQYF.

This clonotype was found a few times. The genes are TRBV7-8 and TRBJ2-3, with D possibly TRBD1 on 7 matching bases. Per the germline V gene, CDR1 is SGHVS and CDR2 is FQNEAQ. The length of the CDR3 is 16 residues. V was trimmed by 3 bases and J by 0 bases, leaving 13 bases between them. CDR3 protein: CASSFAGGTSTDTQYF. Here the CDR3 DNA reads TGTGCCAGCAGCTTCGCAGGGGGGACTAGCACAGATACGCAGTATTTT.

The genes are TRBV11-2 and TRBJ1-3; D is unresolved. The CDR3 loop spans 18 amino acids. V shed 0 bases and J shed 0 bases, with 15 bases lying between them. CDR1 and CDR2 (germline): SGHAT, FQNNGV. For the CDR3, the DNA is TGTGCCAGCAGCTTAGACAGAATAAACTCCCTCTCTGGAAACACCATATATTTT. Its protein is CASSLDRINSLSGNTIYF.

This clonotype appeared once. The gene calls are TRBV11-3 and TRBJ2-3; D possibly matches TRBD1 or TRBD2 (6 bases each). From germline, CDR1 is SGHNT and CDR2 YENEEA. Trimming removed 2 bases at V and 4 bases at J, with 13 bases between. The CDR3 is made up of 15 amino acids. CDR3 region: CASSLRGPGPDTQYF. CDR3 nucleotides: TGTGCCAGCAGCTTACGGGGGCCTGGACCAGATACGCAGTATTTT.

The CDR3 loop is CATSETGLFQPQHF. As DNA, the CDR3 is TGTGCCACCAGTGAAACAGGGCTCTTTCAGCCCCAGCATTTT. The chain employs TRBV24-1 and TRBJ1-5; D perhaps matches TRBD1 (6 bases). Germline CDR1 reads KGHDR; CDR2 reads SFDVKD. The CDR3 contains 14 residues. The V gene lost 4 bases and the J gene lost 6 bases, with 12 bases spanning the gap.

This clonotype appeared a few times. V usage is TRBV14 and J usage is TRBJ2-7; D may be TRBD1 or TRBD2 (5 bases each). The germline V gene has CDR1 SGHDN and CDR2 FVKESK. The CDR3 covers 16 residues. V lost 1 base and J lost 5, with 18 bases in between. The CDR3 is CASSQAPFRDQNEQYF. The CDR3 bases are TGTGCCAGCAGCCAAGCCCCTTTCCGGGACCAGAACGAGCAGTACTTC.

V is TRBV5-1 and J is TRBJ1-2; 9 bases line up with TRBD1. Trimming took 6 bases from V and 4 from J; bases not matched to a gene: 1. The CDR3 extends over 12 amino acids. Looked up from germline, CDR1 is SGHRS and CDR2 is YFSETQ. The CDR3 coding sequence is TGCGCCAGCAAACAGGGGGCCTATGGCTACACCTTC. This encodes CASKQGAYGYTF.

The V gene is TRBV27, the J gene TRBJ1-5, with 10 bases aligning to TRBD1. The CDR3 is 15 amino acids. CDR1 is MNHEY, CDR2 SMNVEV, per germline (reference sequence). V was clipped by 1 base and J by 5 bases; unmatched bases: 2. CDR3 nucleotide sequence: TGTGCCAGCAGTTTATTTGGACAGGGGGATCAGCCCCAGCATTTT. This gives the protein CASSLFGQGDQPQHF.

J is TRBJ2-3 and V is TRBV9, with D unresolved. V lost 3 bases, J lost 6 bases, and 14 bases lay in between. CDR1 and CDR2 from the germline V gene are SGDLS and YYNGEE. This CDR3 contains 14 residues. The CDR3: CASSESPLVDTQYF. DNA of the CDR3: TGTGCCAGCAGCGAGAGCCCGCTAGTTGATACGCAGTATTTT.

The chain recombines TRBV3-1 with TRBJ1-6; D call uncertain. From germline, CDR1 is LGHDT and CDR2 YNNKEL (reference sequence). The CDR3 totals 16 residues. V lost 3 bases and J lost 4, with 13 bases in between. In DNA form, the CDR3 reads TGTGCCAGCAGCCAGGAATTTCCGGCGTATAATTCACCCCTCCACTTT. Amino acids: CASSQEFPAYNSPLHF.

This clonotype was observed a few times. The J gene is TRBJ1-1, the V gene TRBV27; 7 bases map to TRBD1. The length of the CDR3 is 13 residues. Germline V gene sequence: CDR1 MNHEY, CDR2 SMNVEV (reference sequence). Trimming at V came to 2 bases and at J to 7 bases, leaving 4 bases not matched to a gene. The CDR3 region is CASSLRTGGEAFF. The CDR3 coding sequence is TGTGCCAGCAGTTTACGGACAGGAGGTGAAGCTTTCTTT.

A few counts support this clonotype. DNA for the CDR3: TGTGCCAGCAGGTCAAACTACGAGCAGTACTTC. Its translation is CASRSNYEQYF. The genes are TRBV27 and TRBJ2-7; no firm D call. The CDR3 spans 11 residues. Deletions cut 6 bases from V and 3 bases from J, with 6 bases between. CDR1 is MNHEY, CDR2 SMNVEV, per germline (reference sequence).

The chain joins TRBV24-1 to TRBJ2-1; D not certain. The CDR3 consists of 14 residues. Germline V gene lookup returns CDR1 KGHDR and CDR2 SFDVKD. The V and J ends lost 5 bases and 1 base respectively, with 8 bases between them. CDR3 coding DNA: TGTGCCACCAGTGTCCGGGCTTCCTACAATGAGCAGTTCTTC. Residues: CATSVRASYNEQFF.

This chain uses TRBV30 with TRBJ1-5; D possibly corresponds to TRBD1 (5 bases). CDR3 length: 13 residues. Germline loops: CDR1 GTSNPN, CDR2 SVGIG (reference sequence). V lost 3 bases and J 2 bases, leaving 8 bases between the germline ends. The CDR3 protein is CAWRMGGNQPQHF. The CDR3 DNA reads TGTGCCTGGAGAATGGGGGGCAATCAGCCCCAGCATTTT.

V is TRBV10-3 and J is TRBJ2-3; TRBD2 aligns across 10 bases. V lost 0 bases to trimming and J lost 2 bases; unmatched junction nucleotides: 5. Germline V gene data show CDR1 as ENHRY and CDR2 as SYGVKD. The CDR3 loop spans 17 amino acids. The CDR3 spells CAISESGSGRPTDTQYF. The CDR3 coding sequence is TGTGCCATCAGTGAGTCGGGTAGCGGGAGGCCCACAGATACGCAGTATTTT.

The chain employs TRBV24-1 and TRBJ2-2; 11 bases line up with TRBD2. V dropped 1 base and J dropped 0; count of bases not matched to a gene: 6. This CDR3 spans 19 amino acids. Germline loops: CDR1 KGHDR, CDR2 SFDVKD. The CDR3 sequence: CATSDFYSTSGTNTGELFF. Here the CDR3 DNA reads TGTGCCACCAGTGATTTCTATTCGACTAGCGGGACGAACACCGGGGAGCTGTTTTTT.

This clonotype has more than one count but fewer than ten. The chain employs TRBV6-2 or TRBV6-3 and TRBJ1-5; 8 bases line up with TRBD1. The V and J ends lost 6 bases and 5 bases, in that order; junction bases with no gene match: 6. Germline assignment: CDR1 MNHEY and CDR2 SVGEGT. The CDR3 contains 14 residues. The CDR3 protein is CASSRGQGYQPQHF. DNA of the CDR3: TGTGCCAGCAGCCGAGGACAGGGCTATCAGCCCCAGCATTTT.

The DNA of the CDR3 is TGTGCCAGCAGCCCGCACAGGGGGCTCGATGGCTACACCTTC. Its protein is CASSPHRGLDGYTF. The chain couples TRBV11-2 to TRBJ1-2, with TRBD1 matching over 9 bases. Per the germline V gene, CDR1 is SGHAT and CDR2 is FQNNGV. V was pared by 5 bases and J by 6 bases, with 7 bases of the junction left unmatched. This CDR3 region has 14 residues.

The chain employs TRBV4-1 and TRBJ2-2, with 7 bases aligning to TRBD2. Germline V gene lookup returns CDR1 MGHRA and CDR2 YSYEKL. The CDR3 consists of 18 residues. V lost 1 base and J lost 5; bases outside the gene matches: 13. CDR3 loop: CASSQAQGRQGGTGELFF. The CDR3 DNA is TGCGCCAGCAGCCAAGCCCAAGGGAGGCAGGGAGGGACCGGGGAGCTGTTTTTT.

This clonotype was detected a few times. This chain uses TRBV5-1 with TRBJ2-5; no reliable D call. Trimming took off 4 bases at V and 2 bases at J, with 9 bases between the two ends. Germline lookup yields CDR1 SGHRS and CDR2 YFSETQ. The CDR3 runs 13 residues. The CDR3 sequence: CASSRAVQETQYF. In DNA form, the CDR3 reads TGCGCCAGCAGCCGGGCGGTGCAAGAGACCCAGTACTTC.

V is TRBV29-1 and J is TRBJ1-2, with D perhaps TRBD1 (6 bases). V was pared by 8 bases and J by 1 base, with 17 bases between. CDR3 size: 14 residues. The germline V gene encodes CDR1 SQVTM and CDR2 ANQGSEA. The CDR3 DNA sequence: TGCAGCACTGACCGGGGGCAGGGTAACTATGGCTACACCTTC. Translating gives CSTDRGQGNYGYTF.

The chain uses TRBV7-8 and TRBJ2-1; 12 nucleotides agree with TRBD1. Losses at the gene ends were 6 bases for V and 0 bases for J; bases not matched to a gene: 15. The CDR3 consists of 20 residues. Per the germline V gene, CDR1 is SGHVS and CDR2 is FQNEAQ. Written as DNA, the CDR3 is TGTGCCAGCAGGGGACAGGGGGCGCTTATCGGGGCAAGCTCCTACAATGAGCAGTTCTTC. It translates to CASRGQGALIGASSYNEQFF.

The chain combines TRBV29-1 with TRBJ2-7, with 10 bases identical to TRBD2. V shed 1 base, J shed 0 bases, and the junction held 6 bases outside the gene matches. The CDR3 spans 16 residues. CDR1 is SQVTM, CDR2 ANQGSEA, per germline. The CDR3: CSVEVGLADSSYEQYF. The CDR3 region has the DNA TGCAGCGTTGAAGTCGGACTAGCGGATAGCTCCTACGAGCAGTACTTC.